A single sample is the source of the 32 T cell receptor beta chains below, sequenced in a study of T cell responses to AZD1222 COVID-19 vaccine. Some clones are missing from TCRdb's copy, which holds only in-frame ones; the method was immunoSEQ multiplex PCR. This table has 150,000 or so clones, approximately 93% appearing once. The sequencing used peripheral blood, collected on day 0 of AZD1222 vaccination. All receptors derive from an adult in good health.

The V call is TRBV7-9, the J call TRBJ1-2, with D tentatively TRBD1 (6 bases). V dropped 5 bases and J dropped 6 bases, with 22 bases sitting between them. Germline V gene lookup returns CDR1 SEHNR and CDR2 FQNEAQ (reference sequence). The CDR3 loop spans 16 amino acids. CDR3 nucleotide sequence: TGTGCCAGCAGCAAAAAAACTGGGGGGCGCTGGGATGGCTACACCTTC. Translation: CASSKKTGGRWDGYTF.

The chain carries TRBV18 and TRBJ2-5; D is tentatively TRBD1 or TRBD2 (5 bases each). CDR3 length: 14 amino acids. The germline V gene encodes CDR1 KGHSH and CDR2 LQKENI. V was clipped by 3 bases and J by 4 bases, with 12 bases between them. Here the CDR3 reads CASSPGTSRETQYF. In DNA, the CDR3 is TGTGCCAGCTCACCCGGGACGAGCCGAGAGACCCAGTACTTC.

The V call is TRBV10-3, the J call TRBJ1-2; tentatively, D is TRBD1 (5 bases). CDR1 and CDR2 from the germline V gene are ENHRY and SYGVKD. V was cut by 2 bases and J by 6 bases, with 13 bases left in between. The CDR3 covers 14 residues. For the CDR3, the DNA is TGTGCCATCAGTGAGGCGAGGGGAGAGGATGGCTACACCTTC. Amino acid sequence: CAISEARGEDGYTF.

The chain recombines TRBV30 with TRBJ2-5, with D possibly matching TRBD2 (5 bases). The CDR3 has 14 amino acids. V dropped 6 bases and J dropped 3 bases, with 17 bases sitting between them. Germline CDR1 reads GTSNPN; CDR2 reads SVGIG (reference sequence). CDR3 nucleotides: TGTGCCTGCCACTCACGGGGAATGAAAGAGACCCAGTACTTC. Its translation is CACHSRGMKETQYF.

V usage is TRBV28 and J usage is TRBJ2-7; D is tentatively TRBD1 or TRBD2 (5 bases each). The V and J ends lost 1 base and 6 bases respectively, with 10 bases between them. This CDR3 is 13 amino acids long. Germline CDR1 MDHEN, CDR2 SYDVKM. This chain's CDR3 is CASSLSTGREQYF. In nucleotides, the CDR3 is TGTGCCAGCAGTTTATCGACGGGACGCGAGCAGTACTTC.

The V call is TRBV5-1, the J call TRBJ1-2; D is possibly TRBD1 (5 bases). Per the germline V gene, CDR1 is SGHRS and CDR2 is YFSETQ. The V end was cut by 4 bases, the J end by 1 base, with 20 bases between. CDR3 size: 17 residues. In DNA form, the CDR3 reads TGCGCCAGCAGCAGCGGGAGGGGCATGGGGAGTAACTATGGCTACACCTTC. Amino acid sequence: CASSSGRGMGSNYGYTF.

This clone showed up just once. The V call is TRBV28, the J call TRBJ1-1; D gene ambiguous. V gave up 6 bases and J gave up 0 bases, with 11 bases separating them. The CDR3 totals 14 residues. CDR1 is MDHEN, CDR2 SYDVKM, per germline. Written as DNA, the CDR3 is TGTGCCAGCAGCAGAGGCCTTATGAACACTGAAGCTTTCTTT. As protein: CASSRGLMNTEAFF.

The chain recombines TRBV6-4 with TRBJ2-5; D might be TRBD1 (7 bases). CDR1 and CDR2 from the germline V gene are MRHNA and SNTAGT. Trimming removed 4 bases at V and 1 base at J, with 10 bases between. The CDR3 spans 14 residues. For the CDR3, the DNA is TGTGCCAGCAGTGCCCAGGGGGGCCAAGAGACCCAGTACTTC. It translates to CASSAQGGQETQYF.

The chain links TRBV7-9 to TRBJ2-7, with D perhaps matching TRBD1 or TRBD2 (6 bases each). Trimming removed 4 bases from V and 6 bases from J, with 13 bases in between. The CDR3 loop spans 13 amino acids. Looked up from germline, CDR1 is SEHNR and CDR2 is FQNEAQ (reference sequence). The DNA for the CDR3 is TGTGCCAGCAGCTGGGGGGCCCGATTCGAGCAGTACTTC. Amino acids: CASSWGARFEQYF.

The chain has TRBV7-9 and TRBJ2-2, with D possibly being TRBD2 (6 bases). V dropped 5 bases and J dropped 0 bases, with 7 bases sitting between them. CDR3 length: 14 residues. Germline V CDR1 and CDR2: SEHNR, FQNEAQ (reference sequence). The CDR3 is CASSRGTNTGELFF. In DNA form, the CDR3 reads TGTGCCAGCAGCCGCGGGACGAACACCGGGGAGCTGTTTTTT.

J is TRBJ1-2 and V is TRBV19; TRBD1 is a possible D gene (5 bases). V gave up 6 bases and J gave up 7 bases, with 18 bases separating them. The CDR3 consists of 14 residues. Germline V lookup: CDR1 LNHDA, CDR2 SQIVND (reference sequence). The CDR3 protein is CASRGRPQGSGYTF. CDR3 bases: TGTGCCAGTAGGGGACGGCCCCAAGGGAGTGGCTACACCTTC.

This rearrangement joins TRBV12-3 or TRBV12-4 to TRBJ1-1; D possibly corresponds to TRBD1 (5 bases). Trimming pared 4 bases from V and 5 bases from J, leaving 8 bases between. This CDR3 is built from 12 residues. The CDR3 is CASSSGSTEAFF. Here the CDR3 DNA reads TGTGCCAGCAGTTCAGGGTCAACTGAAGCTTTCTTT.

The rearrangement links TRBV7-6 to TRBJ1-4; possibly TRBD1 for D (5 bases). Trimming removed 1 base from V and 4 bases from J, with 10 bases in between. Germline assignment: CDR1 SGHVS and CDR2 FNYEAQ. The CDR3 runs 15 residues. CDR3 loop: CASSLETAFNEKLFF. The DNA for the CDR3 is TGTGCCAGCAGCTTAGAGACAGCCTTTAATGAAAAACTGTTTTTT.

The chain employs TRBV5-1 and TRBJ1-5; the match to TRBD1 covers 9 bases. CDR3 length: 14 amino acids. Trimming at V came to 4 bases and at J to 7 bases, leaving 6 bases not matched to a gene. Germline loops: CDR1 SGHRS, CDR2 YFSETQ. The CDR3 coding sequence is TGCGCCAGCAGCCCCGGGACAGGGCACCAGCCCCAGCATTTT. Its protein product is CASSPGTGHQPQHF.

V and J are TRBV7-8 and TRBJ1-2, with D uncertain. Per germline, CDR1 SGHVS and CDR2 FQNEAQ. The V end was cut by 1 base, the J end by 6 bases, with 9 bases between. This CDR3 has 13 residues. This CDR3 reads CASSLGSHDGYTF. The CDR3 bases are TGTGCCAGCAGCTTAGGCTCCCACGATGGCTACACCTTC.

The chain links TRBV6-2 or TRBV6-3 to TRBJ2-1; 8 bases are a match to TRBD2. The CDR3 has 17 residues. The V gene end was trimmed by 6 bases and the J gene end by 4 bases; junction bases not matched to a gene: 14. CDR1 and CDR2 from the germline V gene are MNHEY and SVGEGT. This CDR3 reads CASSEIPLSGDYNEQFF. CDR3 coding DNA: TGTGCCAGCAGCGAGATCCCGCTTAGCGGGGATTACAATGAGCAGTTCTTC.

CDR3 amino acids: CASSGGSITDTQYF. The DNA of the CDR3 is TGTGCCAGCAGCGGGGGGTCGATCACAGATACGCAGTATTTT. The V and J genes are TRBV6-5 and TRBJ2-3; TRBD2 agrees at 7 bases. The CDR3 runs 14 residues. Germline assignment: CDR1 MNHEY and CDR2 SVGAGI. Germline trimming cut 6 bases from V and 2 bases from J; bases unmatched to any gene: 5.

This chain connects TRBV2 to TRBJ1-2, with TRBD1 matching 9 bases. V gave up 7 bases and J gave up 4 bases; unmatched junction bases: 4. Per the germline V gene, CDR1 is SNHLY and CDR2 is FYNNEI. The CDR3 spans 13 residues. Here the CDR3 reads CASTTTGGYGYTF. DNA for the CDR3: TGTGCCAGCACCACGACAGGGGGCTATGGCTACACCTTC.

The chain couples TRBV2 to TRBJ2-5, with 8 bases that match TRBD2. The V gene end was trimmed by 6 bases and the J gene end by 5 bases; junction bases not matched to a gene: 11. Germline CDR1 is SNHLY and CDR2 is FYNNEI. The CDR3 runs 15 residues. The CDR3 bases are TGTGCCAGCAGCCGTCCCGGGACTAGGGTGGAGACCCAGTACTTC. It specifies CASSRPGTRVETQYF.

The chain combines TRBV6-5 with TRBJ1-5; D may be TRBD1 (6 bases). Germline loops: CDR1 MNHEY, CDR2 SVGAGI. The V gene lost 2 bases and the J gene lost 2 bases, with 13 bases spanning the gap. CDR3 length: 16 residues. CDR3 protein: CASSYQGRGGNQPQHF. CDR3 DNA: TGTGCCAGCAGTTACCAGGGCAGGGGCGGCAATCAGCCCCAGCATTTT.

This rearrangement joins TRBV19 to TRBJ2-1, with D maybe TRBD2 (6 bases). V was pared by 4 bases and J by 4 bases, with 14 bases between. This CDR3 is built from 15 residues. The germline V gene has CDR1 LNHDA and CDR2 SQIVND (reference sequence). This CDR3 is CASSTPAGQYNEQFF. The CDR3 DNA is TGTGCCAGTAGTACCCCAGCGGGCCAGTACAATGAGCAGTTCTTC.

This chain links TRBV10-2 with TRBJ2-7; possibly TRBD1 for D (6 bases). This CDR3 spans 15 amino acids. Per germline, CDR1 WSHSY and CDR2 SAAADI. Trimming cost V 2 bases and J 0 bases, with 11 bases left between them. The CDR3 loop is CASSERRGHSYEQYF. The CDR3 DNA sequence: TGCGCCAGCAGTGAGCGTAGGGGACACTCCTACGAGCAGTACTTC.

The gene calls are TRBV12-3 or TRBV12-4 and TRBJ2-3; no reliable D call. V was pared by 6 bases and J by 5 bases, with 12 bases between. The CDR3 totals 13 residues. In nucleotides, the CDR3 is TGTGCCAGCAGCCGACCCCTGGGAGATACGCAGTATTTT. It yields the protein CASSRPLGDTQYF.

The chain joins TRBV4-2 to TRBJ2-7; TRBD2 aligns across 8 bases. This CDR3 region has 16 residues. Per the germline V gene, CDR1 is LGHNA and CDR2 is YNFKEQ. J lost 3 bases, V lost 4 bases, and 11 bases had no gene match. For the CDR3, the DNA is TGTGCCAGCAGCCTGGAGGGAATAGCGGGGAACTACGAGCAGTACTTC. Protein sequence: CASSLEGIAGNYEQYF.

The CDR3 sequence: CASSYASGGEAYEQYF. Written as DNA, the CDR3 is TGTGCCAGCAGCTACGCAAGCGGGGGAGAGGCGTACGAGCAGTACTTC. The chain links TRBV7-8 to TRBJ2-7; TRBD2 matches at 8 bases. In germline, CDR1 is SGHVS, CDR2 FQNEAQ. V dropped 4 bases and J dropped 4; count of bases not matched to a gene: 12. The CDR3 has 16 amino acids.

The chain joins TRBV30 to TRBJ1-6; no clear D gene. The V gene lost 8 bases and the J gene lost 7 bases, with 12 bases spanning the gap. The germline V gene encodes CDR1 GTSNPN and CDR2 SVGIG (reference sequence). The CDR3 consists of 12 residues. CDR3 DNA sequence: TGTGCCCGCCGACTGAAAAATTCACCCCTCCACTTT. This gives the protein CARRLKNSPLHF. The entire variable domain, with the rest obtained from reference TRBV30 and TRBJ1-6, is as follows: SQTIHQWPATLVQPVGSPLSLECTVEGTSNPNLYWYRQAAGRGLQLLFYSVGIGQISSEVPQNLSASRPQDRQFILSSKKLLLSDSGFYLCARRLKNSPLHFGNGTRLTVT.

V is TRBV5-1 and J is TRBJ1-1; tentatively, D is TRBD1 (5 bases). V was shortened by 0 bases and J by 5 bases, with 14 bases between the two germline ends. The germline CDR1 and CDR2 sequences are SGHRS and YFSETQ. This CDR3 comprises 15 residues. The CDR3 spells CASSLAAAGLTEAFF. Written as DNA, the CDR3 is TGCGCCAGCAGCTTGGCCGCGGCAGGGTTGACTGAAGCTTTCTTT.

The chain recombines TRBV11-2 with TRBJ1-6; unclear D gene. CDR3 size: 15 residues. With 5 bases removed from V and 5 bases from J, the gap between germline ends came to 13 bases. Germline loops: CDR1 SGHAT, CDR2 FQNNGV. CDR3 region: CASSRQRPDNSPLHF. CDR3 DNA sequence: TGTGCCAGCAGCCGACAAAGGCCAGATAATTCACCCCTCCACTTT.

The rearrangement joins TRBV7-6 to TRBJ2-2; 9 nucleotides line up with TRBD2. Per the germline V gene, CDR1 is SGHVS and CDR2 is FNYEAQ. V shed 5 bases, J shed 5 bases, and the junction held 6 bases outside the gene matches. The CDR3 has 15 residues. In DNA, the CDR3 is TGTGCCAGCAGCCCCCCCGCGGGGGGGACCGGGGAGCTGTTTTTT. Its translation is CASSPPAGGTGELFF.

The chain links TRBV5-1 to TRBJ1-1, with D unclear. In germline, CDR1 is SGHRS, CDR2 YFSETQ. Trimming stripped 4 bases from V and 0 bases from J, with 7 bases between. This CDR3 region has 13 residues. CDR3 loop: CASSDQLNTEAFF. CDR3 in DNA: TGCGCCAGCAGCGACCAGTTGAACACTGAAGCTTTCTTT.

The chain uses TRBV9 and TRBJ1-6; 7 nucleotides align to TRBD1. The CDR3 is 15 amino acids. Germline V gene lookup returns CDR1 SGDLS and CDR2 YYNGEE. With 0 bases clipped from V and 9 bases from J, the junction kept 6 bases outside the gene matches. The CDR3: CASSVGHRGGSPLHF. CDR3 sequence (DNA): TGTGCCAGCAGCGTAGGGCACAGGGGCGGTTCACCCCTCCACTTT.

In this sample, this clone turned up a few times. J is TRBJ1-1 and V is TRBV11-3; tentatively, D is TRBD1 (5 bases). Germline V CDR1 and CDR2: SGHNT, YENEEA. Trimming left V 4 bases short and J 0 bases short, with 12 bases between. The CDR3 runs to 15 residues. The DNA of the CDR3 is TGTGCCAGCAGCTGGGGGACTAGCGTGAACACTGAAGCTTTCTTT. Translating it yields CASSWGTSVNTEAFF.